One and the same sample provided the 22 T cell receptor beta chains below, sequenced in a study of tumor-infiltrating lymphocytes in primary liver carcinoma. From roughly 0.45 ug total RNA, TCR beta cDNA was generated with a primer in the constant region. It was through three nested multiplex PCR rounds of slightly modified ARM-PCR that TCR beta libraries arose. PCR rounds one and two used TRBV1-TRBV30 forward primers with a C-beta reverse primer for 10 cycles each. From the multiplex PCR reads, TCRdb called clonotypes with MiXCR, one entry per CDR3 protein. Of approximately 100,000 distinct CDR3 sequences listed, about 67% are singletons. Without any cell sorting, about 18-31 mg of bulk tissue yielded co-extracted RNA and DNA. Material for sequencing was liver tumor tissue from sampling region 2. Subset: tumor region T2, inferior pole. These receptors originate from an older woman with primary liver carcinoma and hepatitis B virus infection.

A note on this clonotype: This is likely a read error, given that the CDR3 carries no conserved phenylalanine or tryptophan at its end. The CDR3 DNA reads TGCAGCGTTGGGACTAGCAGACCGCACGAGCAGTACTTG. This translates into CSVGTSRPHEQYL. The chain links TRBV29-1 to TRBJ2-7, with 8 bases lining up with TRBD2. CDR1 and CDR2 from the germline V gene are SQVTM and ANQGSEA. J lost 5 bases, V lost 4 bases, and 7 bases had no gene match. CDR3 length equals 13 residues.

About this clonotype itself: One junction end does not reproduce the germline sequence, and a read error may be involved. The CDR3 coding sequence is TGTGCCAGCAGCCCCTGGACAGGGGCCAACTACGAACAGTACTTC. Protein product: CASSPWTGANYEQYF. This rearrangement joins TRBV11-3 to TRBJ2-7, with 9 bases that match TRBD1. This CDR3 has 15 amino acids. Germline V lookup: CDR1 SGHNT, CDR2 YENEEA.

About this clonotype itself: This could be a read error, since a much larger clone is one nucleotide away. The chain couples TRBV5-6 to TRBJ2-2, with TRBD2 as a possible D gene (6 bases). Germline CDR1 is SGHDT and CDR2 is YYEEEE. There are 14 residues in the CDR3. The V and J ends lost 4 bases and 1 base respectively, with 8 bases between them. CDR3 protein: CASSGTGNTGELFF. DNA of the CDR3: TGTGCCAGCAGCGGGACTGGGAACACCGGGGAGCTGTTTTTT.

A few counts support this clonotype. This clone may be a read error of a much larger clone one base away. The chain's CDR3 is CASRNNLVTQYF. CDR3 DNA: TGTGCCAGCAGAAACAACCTGGTGACCCAGTACTTC. The chain uses TRBV12-3 or TRBV12-4 and TRBJ2-5; no firm D call. This CDR3 spans 12 amino acids. Trimming removed 6 bases at V and 7 bases at J, with 12 bases between.

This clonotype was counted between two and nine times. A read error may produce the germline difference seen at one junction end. The CDR3: CASSLEGGSIGEQLF. The CDR3 DNA follows: TGTGCCAGCAGCTTAGAGGGAGGTAGTATCGGTGAGCAACTCTTC. V gene TRBV11-2 combines with J gene TRBJ2-1; maybe TRBD2 (6 bases). The CDR3 spans 15 residues. CDR1 and CDR2 (germline): SGHAT, FQNNGV.

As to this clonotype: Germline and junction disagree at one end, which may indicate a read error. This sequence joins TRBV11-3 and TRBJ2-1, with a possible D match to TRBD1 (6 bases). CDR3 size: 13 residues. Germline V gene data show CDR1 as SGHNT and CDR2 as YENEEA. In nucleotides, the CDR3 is TGTGCCAGCAGTACCAGGGGCTACAATGGGCAGTTCTTC. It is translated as CASSTRGYNGQFF.

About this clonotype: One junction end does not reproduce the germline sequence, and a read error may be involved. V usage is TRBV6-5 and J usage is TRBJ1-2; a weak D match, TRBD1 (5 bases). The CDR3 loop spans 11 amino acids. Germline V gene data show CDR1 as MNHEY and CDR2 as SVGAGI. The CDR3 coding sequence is TGTGCCAGCTGGCAGGGCTATTGCTACACCTTC. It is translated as CASWQGYCYTF.

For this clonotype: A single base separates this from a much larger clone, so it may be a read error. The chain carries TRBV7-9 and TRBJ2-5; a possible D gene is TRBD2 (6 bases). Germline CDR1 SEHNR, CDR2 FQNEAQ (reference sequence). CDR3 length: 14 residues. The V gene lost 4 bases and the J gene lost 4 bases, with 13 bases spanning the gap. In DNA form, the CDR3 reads TGTGCCAGCAGCTCCGGGACTCAACCAGAGACCCAGTACTTC. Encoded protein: CASSSGTQPETQYF.

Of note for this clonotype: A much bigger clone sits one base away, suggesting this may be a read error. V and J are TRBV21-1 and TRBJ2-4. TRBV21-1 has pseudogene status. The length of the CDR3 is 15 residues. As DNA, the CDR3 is TGTGCCAGCAGCAAACCAGTTCTAACCAAAAACATTCAGTACTTC. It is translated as CASSKPVLTKNIQYF.

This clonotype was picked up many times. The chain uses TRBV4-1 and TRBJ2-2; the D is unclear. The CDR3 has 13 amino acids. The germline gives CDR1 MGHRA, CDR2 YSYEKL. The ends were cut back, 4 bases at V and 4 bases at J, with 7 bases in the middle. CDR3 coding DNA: TGCGCCAGCAGCCGATACGGCACCGGGGAGCTGTTTTTT. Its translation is CASSRYGTGELFF.

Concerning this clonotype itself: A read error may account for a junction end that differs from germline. CDR3 region: CDSSLGISGKLEQFF. The CDR3 nucleotides are TGTGACAGCAGCTTAGGGATTAGCGGGAAGCTTGAGCAGTTCTTC. This chain links TRBV11-3 with TRBJ2-1; 8 positions agree with TRBD2. The CDR3 is 15 residues long. Germline CDR1 and CDR2: SGHNT and YENEEA.

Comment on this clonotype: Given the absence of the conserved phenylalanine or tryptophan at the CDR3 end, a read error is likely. The CDR3 loop reads CASSREFNTEAFY. CDR3 DNA: TGTGCCAGCAGTCGGGAGTTCAACACTGAAGCTTTCTAT. This chain links TRBV5-5 with TRBJ1-1; D is unclear. The CDR3 is 13 residues long. V was cut by 5 bases and J by 2 bases, with 10 bases left in between. Germline lookup yields CDR1 SGHKS and CDR2 YYEKEE (reference sequence).

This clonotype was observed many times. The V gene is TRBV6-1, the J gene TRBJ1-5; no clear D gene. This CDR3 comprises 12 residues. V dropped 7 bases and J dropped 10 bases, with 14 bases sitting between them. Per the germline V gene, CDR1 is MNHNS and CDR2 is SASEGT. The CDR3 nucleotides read TGTGCCAGCACGGAGTCCTTTCTACCCCAGCATTTT. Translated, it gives CASTESFLPQHF.

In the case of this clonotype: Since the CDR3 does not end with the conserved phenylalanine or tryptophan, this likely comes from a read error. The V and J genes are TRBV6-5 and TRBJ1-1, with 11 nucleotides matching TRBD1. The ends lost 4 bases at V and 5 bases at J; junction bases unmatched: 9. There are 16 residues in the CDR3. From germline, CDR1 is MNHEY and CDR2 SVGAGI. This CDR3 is CASSLGQGVGVTEAFI. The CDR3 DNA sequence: TGTGCCAGCAGTTTGGGACAGGGGGTCGGAGTGACTGAAGCTTTCATT.

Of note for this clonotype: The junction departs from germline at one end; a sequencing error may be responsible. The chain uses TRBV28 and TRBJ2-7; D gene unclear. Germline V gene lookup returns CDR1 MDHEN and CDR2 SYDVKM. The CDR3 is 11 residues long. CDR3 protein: CAISDPMEQYF. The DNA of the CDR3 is TGTGCCATCAGTGACCCGATGGAGCAGTACTTC.

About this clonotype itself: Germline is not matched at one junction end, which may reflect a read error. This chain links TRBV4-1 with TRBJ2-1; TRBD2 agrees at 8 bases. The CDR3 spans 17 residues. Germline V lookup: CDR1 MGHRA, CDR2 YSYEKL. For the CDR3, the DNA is TGCGTCAGCAACCAAGCGACCTACGGGAGGGCTGCCAATGAGCAGTTCTTC. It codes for CVSNQATYGRAANEQFF.

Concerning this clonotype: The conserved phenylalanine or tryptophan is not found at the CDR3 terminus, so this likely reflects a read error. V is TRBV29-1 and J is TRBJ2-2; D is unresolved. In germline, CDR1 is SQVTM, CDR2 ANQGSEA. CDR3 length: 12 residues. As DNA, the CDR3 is TGCAGCGTTGAACCGAATACCGGGGAGCTGTTTCTT. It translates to CSVEPNTGELFL.

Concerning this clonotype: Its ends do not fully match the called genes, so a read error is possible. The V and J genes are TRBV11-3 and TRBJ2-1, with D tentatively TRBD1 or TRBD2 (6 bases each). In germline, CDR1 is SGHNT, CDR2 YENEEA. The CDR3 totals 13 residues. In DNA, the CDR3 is TGTGCCAGGTGTGCCGGGGGCTACGATGAGCAGTTCTTC. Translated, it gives CARCAGGYDEQFF.

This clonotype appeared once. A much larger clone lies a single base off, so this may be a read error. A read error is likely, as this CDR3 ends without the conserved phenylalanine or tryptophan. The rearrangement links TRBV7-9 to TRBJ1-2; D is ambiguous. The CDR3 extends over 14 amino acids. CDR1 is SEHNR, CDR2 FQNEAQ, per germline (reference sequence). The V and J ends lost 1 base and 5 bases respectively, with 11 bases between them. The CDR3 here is CASSLEVPGYGYTS. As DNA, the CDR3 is TGTGCCAGCAGCTTAGAAGTGCCTGGGTATGGCTACACCTCC.

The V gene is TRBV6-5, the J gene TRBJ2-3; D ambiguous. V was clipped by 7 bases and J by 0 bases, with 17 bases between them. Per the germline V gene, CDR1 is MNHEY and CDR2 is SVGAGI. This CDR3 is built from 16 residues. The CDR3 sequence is CASTVTFAASTDTQYF. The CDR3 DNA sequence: TGTGCCAGCACGGTCACTTTCGCGGCTAGCACAGATACGCAGTATTTT.

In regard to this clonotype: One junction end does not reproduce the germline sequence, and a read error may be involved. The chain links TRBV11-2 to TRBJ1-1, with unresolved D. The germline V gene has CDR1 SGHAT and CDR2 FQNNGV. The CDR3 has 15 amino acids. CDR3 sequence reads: CAGSRPAGGRTEAFF. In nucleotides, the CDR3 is TGTGCCGGCAGCCGCCCTGCCGGAGGGCGGACTGAAGCTTTCTTT.

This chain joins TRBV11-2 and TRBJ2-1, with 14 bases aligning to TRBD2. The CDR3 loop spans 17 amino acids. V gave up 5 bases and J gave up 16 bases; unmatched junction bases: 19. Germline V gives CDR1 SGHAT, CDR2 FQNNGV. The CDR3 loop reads CASSRRLAGGPGDGPFF. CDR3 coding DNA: TGTGCCAGCAGCAGGAGACTAGCGGGAGGGCCGGGGGATGGGCCCTTCTTC.